Each of the 28 T cell receptor beta chains below was sequenced from the same sample in a study of T-cell reconstitution after alpha-beta-depleted transplantation in children. The TCRbeta library was prepared with unique molecular identifiers. MiXCR, run by TCRdb on the PCR reads, gives a single entry per CDR3 protein. This sample yields 100,000 to 120,000 distinct CDR3 sequences, of which approximately 6.9% are seen a single time; roughly 20% belongs to the top ten. The specimen was PBMCs, mostly from graft donor cells, collected 360 days after TCRalphabeta/CD19-depleted stem cell transplant. The receptors originated from a male patient aged 2-15 years who had a stem cell transplant for acute lymphoblastic leukemia, so the T cells may come from the graft donor.

Details on this clonotype: A much larger clone lies a single base off, so this may be a read error. The chain has TRBV5-1 and TRBJ2-1; 13 bases fit TRBD2. In germline, CDR1 is SGHRS, CDR2 YFSETQ. After removal of 2 bases from V and 4 bases from J, the junction contained 3 bases not matched to a gene. CDR3 size: 16 residues. CDR3 region: CASSFAGLAGYNEQFF. CDR3 in DNA: TGCGCCAGCAGCTTTGCGGGACTAGCGGGGTACAATGAGCAGTTCTTC.

The chain is built from TRBV4-3 and TRBJ1-1; 7 bases are shared with TRBD1. Germline values: CDR1 LGHNA, CDR2 YSLEER. The CDR3 contains 13 residues. The V gene end was trimmed by 4 bases and the J gene end by 4 bases; junction bases not matched to a gene: 3. The CDR3 here is CASSPTGSTEAFF. In DNA form, the CDR3 reads TGCGCCAGCAGCCCGACAGGGTCCACTGAAGCTTTCTTT.

There are many counts of this clonotype. The chain combines TRBV7-8 with TRBJ2-7, with a possible D match to TRBD2 (5 bases). Germline lookup yields CDR1 SGHVS and CDR2 FQNEAQ. The V end was cut by 7 bases, the J end by 2 bases, with 15 bases between. The CDR3 loop spans 14 amino acids. CDR3 DNA: TGTGCCAGCAACTACCCCGGGGATACCTACGAGCAGTACTTC. Translated, it gives CASNYPGDTYEQYF.

There are a few counts of this clonotype. The chain recombines TRBV27 with TRBJ2-5; perhaps TRBD1 as D (6 bases). Germline lookup yields CDR1 MNHEY and CDR2 SMNVEV (reference sequence). The CDR3 consists of 14 residues. Deletions cut 5 bases from V and 5 bases from J, with 15 bases between. The CDR3 DNA reads as TGTGCCAGCAGTACCCACAGGGTCCAGGAGACCCAGTACTTC. Translated: CASSTHRVQETQYF.

This clonotype was seen many times. The chain employs TRBV9 and TRBJ2-7; D may match TRBD1 or TRBD2 (5 bases each). The CDR3 totals 15 residues. The V end was cut by 2 bases, the J end by 0 bases, with 12 bases between. The germline gives CDR1 SGDLS, CDR2 YYNGEE. CDR3 nucleotide sequence: TGTGCCAGCAGCGTCGCCGGGACCAGCTCCTACGAGCAGTACTTC. Translated: CASSVAGTSSYEQYF.

Ten or more counts support this clonotype. V usage is TRBV4-1 and J usage is TRBJ2-7; D might be TRBD2 (7 bases). Germline CDR1 and CDR2: MGHRA and YSYEKL. V was cut by 3 bases and J by 7 bases, with 13 bases left in between. CDR3 length: 13 residues. CDR3 region: CASSHYRDYEQYF. The CDR3 region has the DNA TGCGCCAGCAGCCACTACAGGGACTATGAGCAGTACTTC.

V is TRBV7-9 and J is TRBJ2-4; TRBD1 might be the D (6 bases). The germline V gene encodes CDR1 SEHNR and CDR2 FQNEAQ (reference sequence). With 7 bases removed from V and 0 bases from J, the gap between germline ends came to 16 bases. The CDR3 has 16 amino acids. The CDR3 spells CASTAGAILAKNIQYF. The CDR3 DNA sequence: TGTGCCAGCACGGCAGGGGCGATACTAGCCAAAAACATTCAGTACTTC.

The chain recombines TRBV10-1 with TRBJ2-1; D is perhaps TRBD2 (6 bases). Germline V lookup: CDR1 WNHNN, CDR2 SYGVQD (reference sequence). V lost 4 bases and J lost 10, with 23 bases in between. CDR3 length: 16 amino acids. This CDR3 reads CASSVGDTGTPGEQFF. CDR3 nucleotides: TGCGCCAGCAGTGTTGGCGACACCGGGACTCCGGGCGAGCAGTTCTTC.

This clonotype was found many times. The chain carries TRBV10-2 and TRBJ1-1; 7 bases map to TRBD1. CDR1 is WSHSY, CDR2 SAAADI, per germline. The CDR3 covers 14 residues. The V and J ends lost 6 bases and 0 bases, in that order; junction bases with no gene match: 4. The CDR3 nucleotides read TGCGCCAGCAGGCCGACAGGGATGAACACTGAAGCTTTCTTT. This gives the protein CASRPTGMNTEAFF.

This clonotype was found many times. V gene TRBV29-1 combines with J gene TRBJ2-3; 8 positions agree with TRBD2. Germline V gene lookup returns CDR1 SQVTM and CDR2 ANQGSEA. The CDR3 has 13 amino acids. With 8 bases clipped from V and 0 bases from J, the junction kept 4 bases outside the gene matches. CDR3 coding DNA: TGCAGCCCCTCTAGCGGGAGCACAGATACGCAGTATTTT. It codes for CSPSSGSTDTQYF.

This clonotype has ten or more counts. J is TRBJ1-2 and V is TRBV29-1; no reliable D call. The germline gives CDR1 SQVTM, CDR2 ANQGSEA. This CDR3 comprises 12 residues. V was trimmed by 5 bases and J by 9 bases, leaving 16 bases between them. The CDR3 nucleotides are TGCAGCGTTCCGGTACAAACCCTGAGCTACACCTTC. It encodes CSVPVQTLSYTF.

This chain connects TRBV4-1 to TRBJ2-7; D not resolved. Germline V gene sequence: CDR1 MGHRA, CDR2 YSYEKL. The CDR3 spans 13 residues. Trimming pared 1 base from V and 2 bases from J, leaving 6 bases between. The CDR3: CASSQAATYEQYF. The CDR3 nucleotides read TGCGCCAGCAGCCAAGCAGCAACCTACGAGCAGTACTTC.

This clonotype occurred many times. The chain combines TRBV7-9 with TRBJ2-4; D not certain. The germline V and J ends were trimmed by 5 bases and 4 bases, with 18 bases remaining between them. Germline CDR1 reads SEHNR; CDR2 reads FQNEAQ (reference sequence). The CDR3 sequence is 16 residues long. The CDR3 here is CASSPTTVEGKNIQYF. CDR3 coding DNA: TGTGCCAGCAGCCCGACGACCGTTGAAGGGAAAAACATTCAGTACTTC.

This clonotype came up a few times. J is TRBJ2-7 and V is TRBV28; 11 bases are a match to TRBD1. Losses at the gene ends were 5 bases for V and 3 bases for J; bases not matched to a gene: 9. The CDR3 has 16 amino acids. CDR1 is MDHEN and CDR2 is SYDVKM in the germline V gene. The CDR3 nucleotides read TGTGCCAGCAGTCCTTTCGGGACAGGGGGAGTCTACGAGCAGTACTTC. The encoded protein is CASSPFGTGGVYEQYF.

This clonotype has more than one count but fewer than ten. This sequence joins TRBV27 and TRBJ2-5; D could derive from TRBD1 or TRBD2 (5 bases each). Germline CDR1 is MNHEY and CDR2 is SMNVEV (reference sequence). The CDR3 is 12 amino acids. V lost 5 bases and J lost 5, with 9 bases in between. The CDR3 protein is CASSGDRETQYF. The CDR3 DNA follows: TGTGCCAGCAGTGGGGACCGGGAGACCCAGTACTTC.

This clonotype was counted at least ten times. The rearrangement uses TRBV6-2 or TRBV6-3 and TRBJ1-5; the match to TRBD1 covers 7 bases. Trimming at V came to 4 bases and at J to 6 bases, leaving 9 bases not matched to a gene. Germline loops: CDR1 MNHEY, CDR2 SVGEGT. This CDR3 comprises 15 residues. The CDR3 DNA reads as TGTGCCAGCAGTTCGCCGACAGGGTCCGGTCAGCCCCAGCATTTT. Residues: CASSSPTGSGQPQHF.

This clonotype came up a few times. This chain connects TRBV11-2 to TRBJ2-7; a weak D match, TRBD2 (6 bases). The germline CDR1 and CDR2 sequences are SGHAT and FQNNGV. This CDR3 spans 17 amino acids. The germline V and J ends were trimmed by 5 bases and 0 bases, with 20 bases remaining between them. The CDR3 DNA reads TGTGCCAGCAGCCCCTCGTCCCGGAGGGCCCTCTCCTACGAGCAGTACTTC. It encodes CASSPSSRRALSYEQYF.

The table lists this clonotype with a few counts. The rearrangement joins TRBV9 to TRBJ1-1, with D tentatively TRBD1 (6 bases). Germline CDR1 and CDR2: SGDLS and YYNGEE. The CDR3 has 16 amino acids. Trimming took off 4 bases at V and 0 bases at J, with 16 bases between the two ends. The CDR3 DNA reads as TGTGCCAGCAGCCTCCCCAGGGAGGGGGTGAACACTGAAGCTTTCTTT. Residues: CASSLPREGVNTEAFF.

This clonotype was seen repeatedly, ten times or more. V is TRBV5-1 and J is TRBJ2-2, with D possibly being TRBD1 (5 bases). V lost 4 bases, J lost 7 bases, and 29 bases lay in between. Germline assignment: CDR1 SGHRS and CDR2 YFSETQ. The CDR3 loop spans 19 amino acids. This CDR3 reads CASSPPQGYSLHPNGELFF. DNA of the CDR3: TGCGCCAGCAGCCCCCCTCAGGGTTATTCGCTCCACCCCAACGGGGAGCTGTTTTTT.

This clonotype came up once. A read error may be the cause here, since a much bigger clone is one base away. The V gene is TRBV4-3, the J gene TRBJ2-6, with D perhaps being TRBD1 or TRBD2 (5 bases each). This CDR3 region has 17 residues. Germline V gene sequence: CDR1 LGHNA, CDR2 YSLEER. The CDR3 DNA follows: TGCCCCAGCAGCCAACGGGGCCTCCGGGCTGGGGCCAACGTCCTGACTTTC. Residues: CPSSQRGLRAGANVLTF.

There are many counts of this clonotype. The chain joins TRBV5-1 to TRBJ2-1; no clear D gene. CDR3 size: 15 residues. Trimming pared 4 bases from V and 2 bases from J, leaving 13 bases between. Germline lookup yields CDR1 SGHRS and CDR2 YFSETQ. The CDR3 sequence: CASSPRHKTYNEQFF. The CDR3 bases are TGCGCCAGCAGCCCCAGACACAAGACCTACAATGAGCAGTTCTTC. The whole variable domain, filled in from reference TRBV5-1 and TRBJ2-1, reads KAGVTQTPRYLIKTRGQQVTLSCSPISGHRSVSWYQQTPGQGLQFLFEYFSETQRNKGNFPGRFSGRQFSNSRSEMNVSTLELGDSALYLCASSPRHKTYNEQFFGPGTRLTVL.

Turning to this clonotype: A much bigger clone sits one base away, suggesting this may be a read error. The chain links TRBV20-1 to TRBJ2-5; weak D call: TRBD1 (7 bases). CDR3 size: 14 residues. Germline values: CDR1 DFQATT, CDR2 SNEGSKA (reference sequence). CDR3 region: CCARDLQGGETQYF. The CDR3 coding sequence is TGCTGTGCTAGAGATCTCCAGGGGGGTGAGACCCAGTACTTC.

This clonotype was recorded at least ten times. The CDR3, as DNA: TGCAGCGTAATCAGGATAAACGGCGATGAGCAGTTCTTC. Translated: CSVIRINGDEQFF. The rearrangement links TRBV29-1 to TRBJ2-1; D remains unclear. The germline CDR1 and CDR2 sequences are SQVTM and ANQGSEA. The CDR3 is 13 amino acids. Trimming cost V 6 bases and J 8 bases, with 17 bases left between them.

This clonotype was counted many times. J is TRBJ2-2 and V is TRBV9; the D gene is possibly TRBD2 (6 bases). The CDR3 is 16 residues long. Per the germline V gene, CDR1 is SGDLS and CDR2 is YYNGEE. Between the trimmed V and J ends, which lost 4 bases and 8 bases, there was a span of 21 bases. The CDR3 sequence: CASSPGGGPGDGELFF. For the CDR3, the DNA is TGTGCCAGCAGCCCTGGAGGAGGGCCGGGAGATGGGGAGCTGTTTTTT. Full variable domain (outside the CDR3, taken from reference TRBV9 and TRBJ2-2): DSGVTQTPKHLITATGQRVTLRCSPRSGDLSVYWYQQSLDQGLQFLIQYYNGEERAKGNILERFSAQQFPDLHSELNLSSLELGDSALYFCASSPGGGPGDGELFFGEGSRLTVL.

This clonotype showed up many times. V usage is TRBV29-1 and J usage is TRBJ2-7; TRBD1 matches 9 bases. The germline V gene has CDR1 SQVTM and CDR2 ANQGSEA. V shed 5 bases and J 0 bases; nucleotides not matched to a gene: 14. This CDR3 contains 17 residues. Written as DNA, the CDR3 is TGCAGCGTTTACCTCTATCTACAGGGGGCGAGCTCCTACGAGCAGTACTTC. As protein: CSVYLYLQGASSYEQYF.

In its sample, this clonotype was seen a few times. This chain connects TRBV6-1 to TRBJ2-7; 8 nucleotides line up with TRBD1. The ends lost 7 bases at V and 4 bases at J; junction bases unmatched: 9. This CDR3 is 14 amino acids long. Germline values: CDR1 MNHNS, CDR2 SASEGT. The CDR3 loop reads CASTTGTGRYEQYF. CDR3 nucleotide sequence: TGTGCCAGCACTACCGGGACAGGTCGGTACGAGCAGTACTTC.

This clonotype was counted at least ten times. The chain couples TRBV7-8 to TRBJ2-1, with 11 bases lining up with TRBD2. Germline V gene sequence: CDR1 SGHVS, CDR2 FQNEAQ. V lost 5 bases, J lost 7 bases, and 7 bases stayed unmatched. This CDR3 contains 15 residues. CDR3: CASSLPGLAENEQFF. The CDR3 DNA follows: TGTGCCAGCAGCCTACCGGGACTAGCGGAGAATGAGCAGTTCTTC. The full variable domain, its missing parts supplied by reference TRBV7-8 and TRBJ2-1, is GAGVSQSPRYKVAKRGQDVALRCDPISGHVSLFWYQQALGQGPEFLTYFQNEAQLDKSGLPSDRFFAERPEGSVSTLKIQRTQQEDSAVYLCASSLPGLAENEQFFGPGTRLTVL.

This clonotype was detected ten times or more. The chain carries TRBV9 and TRBJ2-3, with 14 bases identical to TRBD2. CDR3 length: 17 amino acids. Per germline, CDR1 SGDLS and CDR2 YYNGEE. J was trimmed by 5 bases and V by 2 bases; bases with no gene match: 7. In DNA form, the CDR3 reads TGTGCCAGCAGCGTCGGACTAGCGGGGGGCCGTAGAGATACGCAGTATTTT. This translates into CASSVGLAGGRRDTQYF.